The 16 T cell receptor beta chains below come from one sample, sequenced in a study of Graves' ophthalmopathy and Graves' hyperthyroidism. RNA transcripts provided the template for amplifying TCR beta CDR3 regions. Investigators did first-round RT-PCR with HTBI primers, then second-round multiplex PCR. Using its own MiXCR run on the multiplex PCR reads, TCRdb lists one record per CDR3 protein. The profile shows some 750,000 distinct CDR3 sequences, 40% of them singletons. The sample consisted of peripheral blood. Receptor source: an adult man with Graves' ophthalmopathy.

The J gene is TRBJ1-1, the V gene TRBV29-1; D is unclear. Germline CDR1 reads SQVTM; CDR2 reads ANQGSEA. The CDR3 consists of 13 residues. With 8 bases removed from V and 1 base from J, the gap between germline ends came to 14 bases. The CDR3 DNA reads as TGCAGCCCTAAGTGGCATGAGAACACTGAAGCTTTCTTT. Residues: CSPKWHENTEAFF.

This chain links TRBV20-1 with TRBJ1-2, with a weak D call TRBD1 (6 bases). The ends were cut back, 5 bases at V and 4 bases at J, with 11 bases in the middle. This CDR3 spans 12 amino acids. Germline lookup yields CDR1 DFQATT and CDR2 SNEGSKA (reference sequence). CDR3 in DNA: TGCAGTGCTGGGGGGCAAGGCTATGGCTACACCTTC. Amino acids: CSAGGQGYGYTF.

The chain joins TRBV5-4 to TRBJ2-2, with 7 bases fitting TRBD1. V dropped 4 bases and J dropped 5; count of bases not matched to a gene: 8. In germline, CDR1 is SGHNT, CDR2 YYREEE (reference sequence). The CDR3 sequence is 15 residues long. The CDR3 sequence: CASSPRDRPTGELFF. As DNA, the CDR3 is TGTGCCAGCAGCCCTCGGGACAGACCAACCGGGGAGCTGTTTTTT.

This clonotype has at least ten counts. The chain links TRBV9 to TRBJ2-5; D unclear. The germline gives CDR1 SGDLS, CDR2 YYNGEE. The CDR3 is 17 residues long. Trimming left V 0 bases short and J 0 bases short, with 15 bases between. The CDR3 loop is CASSVDAVTSYQETQYF. CDR3 sequence (DNA): TGTGCCAGCAGCGTAGATGCAGTGACCTCGTACCAAGAGACCCAGTACTTC.

The chain is built from TRBV20-1 and TRBJ1-5, with D tentatively TRBD1 (6 bases). V was shortened by 4 bases and J by 3 bases, with 19 bases between the two germline ends. This CDR3 is built from 16 residues. Germline V gene sequence: CDR1 DFQATT, CDR2 SNEGSKA (reference sequence). The CDR3 DNA reads as TGCAGTGCTACCCCCCCAGGGGCGGTTTACAATCAGCCCCAGCATTTT. The encoded protein is CSATPPGAVYNQPQHF.

The chain combines TRBV20-1 with TRBJ2-5; D possibly corresponds to TRBD2 (6 bases). Germline V gives CDR1 DFQATT, CDR2 SNEGSKA (reference sequence). V was clipped by 6 bases and J by 2 bases, with 19 bases between them. This CDR3 is built from 15 residues. The CDR3 DNA follows: TGCAGTGCCCCCCGGTGGGACTCCGTACAAGAGACCCAGTACTTC. Its protein product is CSAPRWDSVQETQYF.

V is TRBV5-4 and J is TRBJ2-5, with TRBD2 matching 8 bases. V dropped 2 bases and J dropped 5; count of bases not matched to a gene: 8. The CDR3 loop spans 15 amino acids. Germline assignment: CDR1 SGHNT and CDR2 YYREEE (reference sequence). CDR3 loop: CASSFGGGARETQYF. For the CDR3, the DNA is TGTGCCAGCAGCTTCGGGGGGGGGGCCAGGGAGACCCAGTACTTC.

A note on this clonotype: This may arise from a read error, as a much more abundant clone is one base away. The rearrangement links TRBV9 to TRBJ1-3; 8 positions agree with TRBD1. This CDR3 spans 14 amino acids. Germline CDR1 is SGDLS and CDR2 is YYNGEE. The CDR3 bases are TGTGCCAGCAGCGGGACAGGGTCTGGAAACACCATACATTTT. Its translation: CASSGTGSGNTIHF.

This clonotype was counted many times. V is TRBV19 and J is TRBJ2-7; tentative D call: TRBD2 (6 bases). Trimming took 3 bases from V and 4 from J, leaving 13 bases between them. Germline lookup yields CDR1 LNHDA and CDR2 SQIVND (reference sequence). This CDR3 has 14 amino acids. CDR3 DNA sequence: TGTGCCAGTAGTATGGCGGGCGGGACTTACGAGCAGTACTTC. Its translation is CASSMAGGTYEQYF.

There are many counts of this clonotype. The chain recombines TRBV7-9 with TRBJ1-1; D not certain. CDR3 size: 13 residues. Between the trimmed V and J ends, which lost 5 bases and 5 bases, there was a span of 12 bases. Looked up from germline, CDR1 is SEHNR and CDR2 is FQNEAQ (reference sequence). This CDR3 reads CASSRAPGTEAFF. CDR3 DNA: TGTGCCAGCAGCCGCGCCCCCGGGACTGAAGCTTTCTTT.

The chain couples TRBV10-3 to TRBJ2-7, with TRBD1 matching over 11 bases. This CDR3 comprises 16 residues. Germline V gives CDR1 ENHRY, CDR2 SYGVKD. The junction had 17 bases not matched to a gene; V was cut back by 10 bases and J by 6 bases. The CDR3 loop is CASIYYPGQGVGEQYF. The CDR3 nucleotides read TGTGCCAGCATTTACTATCCGGGACAGGGGGTGGGCGAGCAGTACTTC.

The sample holds many counts of this clonotype. The rearrangement joins TRBV12-3 or TRBV12-4 to TRBJ1-2; D is possibly TRBD1 (5 bases). Trimming took 5 bases from V and 0 from J, leaving 10 bases between them. CDR3 length: 14 residues. CDR3 loop: CASSGSGPNYGYTF. As DNA, the CDR3 is TGTGCCAGCAGTGGATCGGGGCCTAACTATGGCTACACCTTC.

Points on this clonotype: This is likely a read error, given that the CDR3 carries no conserved phenylalanine or tryptophan at its end. The chain carries TRBV6-5 and TRBJ2-7, with D perhaps matching TRBD1 (6 bases). V was trimmed by 0 bases and J by 6 bases, leaving 9 bases between them. Germline CDR1 MNHEY, CDR2 SVGAGI. The CDR3 runs 13 residues. CDR3 nucleotides: TGTGCCAGCAGTTACTCGGACAGAACCGAGCAGTACCTC. Translating it yields CASSYSDRTEQYL.

The chain is built from TRBV2 and TRBJ1-1; the match to TRBD1 covers 7 bases. CDR3 size: 15 residues. The ends lost 5 bases at V and 4 bases at J; junction bases unmatched: 10. Germline CDR1 reads SNHLY; CDR2 reads FYNNEI. CDR3 coding DNA: TGTGCCAGCAGTTTAGGCGCCCAGGGGGGCACTGAAGCTTTCTTT. It yields the protein CASSLGAQGGTEAFF.

In this sample, this clonotype turned up many times. This chain connects TRBV7-2 to TRBJ1-5, with D perhaps matching TRBD1 (5 bases). V lost 2 bases and J 0 bases, leaving 20 bases between the germline ends. The V gene's germline CDR1 is SGHTA and CDR2 FQGNSA. This CDR3 spans 19 amino acids. The DNA of the CDR3 is TGTGCCAGCAGCTTAAAATCATCCCGGGGCAAAACTAGCAATCAGCCCCAGCATTTT. Amino acid sequence: CASSLKSSRGKTSNQPQHF.

The table lists this clonotype with many counts. V is TRBV9 and J is TRBJ2-5, with 13 bases aligning to TRBD2. The V gene's germline CDR1 is SGDLS and CDR2 YYNGEE. The CDR3 is made up of 13 amino acids. Germline trimming cut 7 bases from V and 5 bases from J; bases unmatched to any gene: 2. For the CDR3, the DNA is TGTGCCAGCGGACTAGCGGGAGCGGAGACCCAGTACTTC. This translates into CASGLAGAETQYF.